These 21 T cell receptor beta chains originate from one sample sequenced in a study of T cell changes during pregnancy in multiple sclerosis. Assay: immunoSEQ multiplex PCR; the TCRdb copy retains only in-frame clones and omits some. The profile shows about 61,000 clones, more than 80% of them singletons. The sample here was peripheral blood, taken in the first trimester of pregnancy. Receptors originate from a female donor in good health, enrolled as a control in a pregnancy study.

This clone appeared once. The rearrangement links TRBV4-2 to TRBJ2-1; 7 bases agree with TRBD2. V lost 1 base and J lost 5; bases outside the gene matches: 17. Germline V CDR1 and CDR2: LGHNA, YNFKEQ. The CDR3 is 19 amino acids. The CDR3 DNA reads TGTGCCAGCAGCCAAGTTACGGGGGGTCCAGAAGGCGCGCACAATGAGCAGTTCTTC. Protein sequence: CASSQVTGGPEGAHNEQFF.

The rearrangement joins TRBV2 to TRBJ1-4, with 9 bases that match TRBD1. Germline CDR1 is SNHLY and CDR2 is FYNNEI. The trim removed 6 bases at V and 6 bases at J, leaving 8 bases unmatched. This CDR3 comprises 15 residues. The CDR3 DNA is TGTGCCAGCAGGCCTTCCGGGACAGGGTATGAAAAACTGTTTTTT. This sequence encodes CASRPSGTGYEKLFF.

The chain uses TRBV30 and TRBJ2-7; TRBD2 is a possible D gene (7 bases). The CDR3 is 14 residues long. Germline V gene lookup returns CDR1 GTSNPN and CDR2 SVGIG (reference sequence). V gave up 4 bases and J gave up 0 bases, with 13 bases separating them. CDR3 sequence reads: CAWTGRGPSYEQYF. The CDR3 DNA is TGTGCCTGGACTGGGCGGGGGCCCTCCTACGAGCAGTACTTC. Looking up the rest from reference TRBV30 and TRBJ2-7 gives the full variable domain: SQTIHQWPATLVQPVGSPLSLECTVEGTSNPNLYWYRQAAGRGLQLLFYSVGIGQISSEVPQNLSASRPQDRQFILSSKKLLLSDSGFYLCAWTGRGPSYEQYFGPGTRLTVT.

The CDR3 spells CASSRDREAEQYF. The CDR3 DNA sequence: TGCGCCAGCAGCCGGGACAGGGAGGCCGAGCAGTACTTC. The chain combines TRBV4-3 with TRBJ2-7; 9 bases agree with TRBD1. V shed 4 bases, J shed 6 bases, and the junction held 4 bases outside the gene matches. Germline CDR1 is LGHNA and CDR2 is YSLEER. This CDR3 is 13 amino acids long.

This clone was observed a single time. V is TRBV5-1 and J is TRBJ2-7; possibly TRBD1 for D (6 bases). V lost 0 bases, J lost 4 bases, and 11 bases lay in between. The germline gives CDR1 SGHRS, CDR2 YFSETQ. This CDR3 spans 14 amino acids. CDR3 region: CASSLAQGWYEQYF. CDR3 DNA sequence: TGCGCCAGCAGCTTGGCGCAGGGGTGGTACGAGCAGTACTTC.

V is TRBV9 and J is TRBJ2-7; TRBD1 aligns across 10 bases. Trimming cost V 4 bases and J 5 bases; bases outside gene matches: 12. This CDR3 comprises 16 residues. CDR1 SGDLS and CDR2 YYNGEE come from the germline V gene. The CDR3 sequence is CASSPTGTGEVDEQYF. As DNA, the CDR3 is TGTGCCAGCAGCCCAACCGGGACAGGGGAAGTAGACGAGCAGTACTTC.

This clone has just one count. The CDR3 here is CASSLDGEGEKLFF. CDR3 sequence (DNA): TGTGCCAGCAGCTTAGATGGGGAGGGTGAAAAACTGTTTTTT. This chain connects TRBV7-2 to TRBJ1-4, with unresolved D. Germline assignment: CDR1 SGHTA and CDR2 FQGNSA. V was shortened by 1 base and J by 7 bases, with 10 bases between the two germline ends. CDR3 length: 14 residues. The complete variable domain, with remaining parts taken from reference TRBV7-2 and TRBJ1-4, reads GAGVSQSPSNKVTEKGKDVELRCDPISGHTALYWYRQSLGQGLEFLIYFQGNSAPDKSGLPSDRFSAERTGGSVSTLTIQRTQQEDSAVYLCASSLDGEGEKLFFGSGTQLSVL.

The chain is built from TRBV14 and TRBJ2-5; D is unclear. V was shortened by 4 bases and J by 7 bases, with 10 bases between the two germline ends. Germline CDR1 and CDR2: SGHDN and FVKESK. The CDR3 is 12 residues long. The CDR3 loop is CASSPNQMTQYF. CDR3 nucleotides: TGTGCCAGCAGCCCCAACCAGATGACCCAGTACTTC.

This chain connects TRBV19 to TRBJ2-2; TRBD1 agrees at 8 bases. Germline values: CDR1 LNHDA, CDR2 SQIVND (reference sequence). The J segment lost 7 bases and the V segment lost 7 bases, leaving 8 bases of the junction unmatched. CDR3 length equals 14 residues. The CDR3 DNA reads TGTGCCAGTACAAAAGGACAGGGAAGCGGGGAGCTGTTTTTT. Protein product: CASTKGQGSGELFF.

J is TRBJ2-4 and V is TRBV11-2, with D possibly TRBD2 on 6 matching bases. Germline V gene data show CDR1 as SGHAT and CDR2 as FQNNGV. This CDR3 comprises 18 residues. V lost 5 bases to trimming and J lost 0 bases, with 20 bases between them. For the CDR3, the DNA is TGTGCCAGCAGCCGATACCGAATAGAGCGGGTAGCCAAAAACATTCAGTACTTC. It translates to CASSRYRIERVAKNIQYF. The entire variable domain, with the rest obtained from reference TRBV11-2 and TRBJ2-4, is as follows: EAGVAQSPRYKIIEKRQSVAFWCNPISGHATLYWYQQILGQGPKLLIQFQNNGVVDDSQLPKDRFSAERLKGVDSTLKIQPAKLEDSAVYLCASSRYRIERVAKNIQYFGAGTRLSVL.

This clone was detected only once. The V and J genes are TRBV7-2 and TRBJ1-2; TRBD1 aligns across 7 bases. The CDR3 has 14 amino acids. Germline CDR1 SGHTA, CDR2 FQGNSA. J gave up 3 bases and V 5 bases, and 6 bases lay outside the gene matches. CDR3 bases: TGTGCCAGCAGCGCCACAGGGGCCGACTATGGCTACACCTTC. It yields the protein CASSATGADYGYTF. The complete variable domain, with remaining parts taken from reference TRBV7-2 and TRBJ1-2, reads GAGVSQSPSNKVTEKGKDVELRCDPISGHTALYWYRQSLGQGLEFLIYFQGNSAPDKSGLPSDRFSAERTGGSVSTLTIQRTQQEDSAVYLCASSATGADYGYTFGSGTRLTVV.

V and J are TRBV5-4 and TRBJ1-6; 7 bases are shared with TRBD1. Germline V CDR1 and CDR2: SGHNT, YYREEE (reference sequence). The junction had 4 bases not matched to a gene; V was cut back by 4 bases and J by 9 bases. CDR3 size: 13 residues. The DNA of the CDR3 is TGTGCCAGCAGCCGGGACAGTAGTTCACCCCTCCACTTT. This sequence encodes CASSRDSSSPLHF.

The chain has TRBV6-5 and TRBJ2-7; D unclear. This CDR3 has 15 residues. Germline loops: CDR1 MNHEY, CDR2 SVGAGI. Between the trimmed V and J ends, which lost 2 bases and 0 bases, there was a span of 11 bases. The CDR3 protein is CASSYGPLFSYEQYF. CDR3 nucleotides: TGTGCCAGCAGTTACGGGCCTCTTTTCTCCTACGAGCAGTACTTC.

The V call is TRBV27, the J call TRBJ2-1, with 8 bases identical to TRBD1. There are 14 residues in the CDR3. Trimming at V came to 4 bases and at J to 10 bases, leaving 9 bases not matched to a gene. Germline CDR1 reads MNHEY; CDR2 reads SMNVEV (reference sequence). The CDR3 protein is CASSSTDRVGEQFF. The CDR3 nucleotides are TGTGCCAGCAGTTCCACGGACAGGGTCGGGGAGCAGTTCTTC.

The chain combines TRBV12-5 with TRBJ2-2; possibly TRBD2 for D (5 bases). CDR1 and CDR2 (germline): LGHNT, FRNRAP. V lost 8 bases, J lost 0 bases, and 13 bases lay in between. This CDR3 has 15 amino acids. CDR3 sequence: CASTGKEANTGELFF. CDR3 coding DNA: TGTGCTAGTACCGGGAAGGAGGCGAACACCGGGGAGCTGTTTTTT.

The CDR3 loop is CASSLGHPPNNKQYF. CDR3 DNA sequence: TGTGCCAGCAGTTTAGGACACCCCCCTAACAATAAGCAGTACTTC. This chain connects TRBV25-1 to TRBJ2-7; weak D call: TRBD1 (5 bases). The germline V gene encodes CDR1 MGHDK and CDR2 SYGVNS. This CDR3 spans 15 amino acids. Trimming took off 5 bases at V and 8 bases at J, with 22 bases between the two ends.

V and J are TRBV27 and TRBJ2-3; 8 nucleotides match TRBD2. CDR1 is MNHEY, CDR2 SMNVEV, per germline (reference sequence). The CDR3 contains 15 residues. After removal of 6 bases from V and 1 base from J, the junction contained 6 bases not matched to a gene. The CDR3 nucleotides read TGTGCCAGCAGCGGGCCGGGGGGGGGCACAGATACGCAGTATTTT. Residues: CASSGPGGGTDTQYF.

The chain couples TRBV7-8 to TRBJ1-4; maybe TRBD1 (5 bases). This CDR3 has 14 amino acids. Germline-derived CDR1 and CDR2 are SGHVS and FQNEAQ. The V end lost 4 bases, the J end lost 4 bases, and 10 bases lay between the germline ends. The CDR3 DNA reads TGTGCCAGCAGCTGGACGGGACTTAATGAAAAACTGTTTTTT. As protein: CASSWTGLNEKLFF.

This chain uses TRBV21-1 with TRBJ1-1; the DNA was not compared with TRBD1, the D call given in the table. TRBV21-1 is termed a pseudogene. This CDR3 is 14 amino acids long. The CDR3 here is CASNPPRPSQGAFF. Here the CDR3 DNA reads TGTGCCAGCAATCCACCTCGACCTTCACAGGGGGCTTTCTTT.

The rearrangement links TRBV4-2 to TRBJ2-7, with D maybe TRBD2 (7 bases). The CDR3 length is 16 residues. The V end was cut by 0 bases, the J end by 7 bases, with 19 bases between. Per germline, CDR1 LGHNA and CDR2 YNFKEQ. Written as DNA, the CDR3 is TGTGCCAGCAGCCAAGATTACCGGGGGGCCTTCGAAGAGCAGTACTTC. Translated, it gives CASSQDYRGAFEEQYF.

V is TRBV7-3 and J is TRBJ2-5; D perhaps matches TRBD2 (5 bases). In germline, CDR1 is SGHTA, CDR2 FQGTGA. The ends were cut back, 1 base at V and 1 base at J, with 7 bases in the middle. The CDR3 runs 14 residues. The CDR3 loop is CASSLNGVQETQYF. The CDR3 DNA follows: TGTGCCAGCAGCTTAAACGGGGTCCAAGAGACCCAGTACTTC.